What follows are 10 T cell receptor beta chains derived from one specimen sequenced in a study of cytomegalovirus exposure and HLA in healthy donors. Primers for the PCR totalled 60 Vbeta and 13 Jbeta. Using immunoSEQ multiplex PCR, the repertoire was profiled, and TCRdb retains in-frame clones only, with some absent. The sample has approximately 200,000 clones, 60% to 80% seen once. Input material: PBMCs. These receptors originate from a man between 18 and 29 years old in good health and CMV-seronegative.

The count of this clone is one. The rearrangement links TRBV2 to TRBJ2-3, with TRBD1 matching 8 bases. Germline V gene data show CDR1 as SNHLY and CDR2 as FYNNEI. Trimming removed 4 bases from V and 5 bases from J; junction bases left unmatched: 5. This CDR3 comprises 14 residues. The CDR3 nucleotides are TGTGCCAGCAGTGGACAGGGGCCTGGAGATACGCAGTATTTT. Protein product: CASSGQGPGDTQYF.

The CDR3 loop is CASSLGAAQFF. The CDR3 DNA follows: TGTGCCAGCAGCTTAGGGGCAGCGCAGTTCTTC. The chain couples TRBV7-2 to TRBJ2-1, with D uncertain. With 1 base removed from V and 12 bases from J, the gap between germline ends came to 7 bases. The germline CDR1 and CDR2 sequences are SGHTA and FQGNSA. This CDR3 comprises 11 residues.

CDR3 sequence: CASSVRGVGEQYF. CDR3 coding DNA: TGTGCCAGCAGCGTTCGGGGTGTGGGCGAGCAGTACTTC. The rearrangement uses TRBV5-8 and TRBJ2-7, with TRBD2 as a possible D gene (5 bases). V was shortened by 4 bases and J by 6 bases, with 14 bases between the two germline ends. Germline CDR1 is SGHTS and CDR2 is YDEGEE. The CDR3 spans 13 residues.

V usage is TRBV2 and J usage is TRBJ2-7; D perhaps matches TRBD1 (6 bases). The V gene's germline CDR1 is SNHLY and CDR2 FYNNEI. Deletions cut 6 bases from V and 5 bases from J, with 20 bases between. The CDR3 contains 15 residues. For the CDR3, the DNA is TGTGCCAGCAGGGTCGGACAGAGCGAATCCCACGAGCAGTACTTC. The encoded protein is CASRVGQSESHEQYF.

This chain uses TRBV2 with TRBJ2-7; TRBD2 is a possible D gene (5 bases). CDR3 size: 15 residues. V was clipped by 6 bases and J by 0 bases, with 15 bases between them. Germline V gene sequence: CDR1 SNHLY, CDR2 FYNNEI. CDR3 bases: TGTGCCAGCAGCCGCGGGCCCGTGGGCTCCTACGAGCAGTACTTC. Protein sequence: CASSRGPVGSYEQYF.

This clone was recorded only once. V is TRBV19 and J is TRBJ1-2, with 12 bases fitting TRBD1. From germline, CDR1 is LNHDA and CDR2 SQIVND (reference sequence). The CDR3 loop spans 14 amino acids. V was pared by 6 bases and J by 7 bases, with 6 bases of the junction left unmatched. The CDR3 DNA reads TGTGCCAGTAGACGGGACAGGGGGCTTGGTGGCTACACCTTC. This gives the protein CASRRDRGLGGYTF.

The V and J genes are TRBV7-3 and TRBJ2-2; unclear D gene. The V end lost 5 bases, the J end lost 3 bases, and 7 bases lay between the germline ends. Germline V lookup: CDR1 SGHTA, CDR2 FQGTGA. CDR3 length: 13 amino acids. CDR3: CASSPLHTGELFF. CDR3 DNA: TGTGCCAGCAGCCCCCTCCACACCGGGGAGCTGTTTTTT.

This clone showed up just a few times. The chain recombines TRBV10-3 with TRBJ2-1; tentatively, D is TRBD2 (6 bases). There are 15 residues in the CDR3. CDR1 ENHRY and CDR2 SYGVKD come from the germline V gene. Trimming removed 0 bases from V and 9 bases from J, with 15 bases in between. Here the CDR3 DNA reads TGTGCCATCAGTGAGTCCTCGGTGTCGGAGGGTGAGCAGTTCTTC. The encoded protein is CAISESSVSEGEQFF.

Only one count was recorded for this clone. The V call is TRBV5-4, the J call TRBJ1-6; 11 bases fit TRBD1. CDR1 SGHNT and CDR2 YYREEE come from the germline V gene (reference sequence). The CDR3 is 15 residues long. V gave up 4 bases and J gave up 11 bases; unmatched junction bases: 8. In DNA form, the CDR3 reads TGTGCCAGCAGCCAGGACAGGGGGCTTTCGGCACCCCTCCACTTT. It yields the protein CASSQDRGLSAPLHF.

The CDR3 nucleotides read TGTGCCAGCAGTGGGGACTATCCCAACGAGCAGTACTTC. Translation: CASSGDYPNEQYF. This chain connects TRBV28 to TRBJ2-7; the match to TRBD2 covers 7 bases. CDR3 length: 13 residues. Germline V gene data show CDR1 as MDHEN and CDR2 as SYDVKM. Trimming removed 5 bases from V and 5 bases from J; junction bases left unmatched: 6. Together with reference TRBV28 and TRBJ2-7, the CDR3 gives the full variable domain: DVKVTQSSRYLVKRTGEKVFLECVQDMDHENMFWYRQDPGLGLRLIYFSYDVKMKEKGDIPEGYSVSREKKERFSLILESASTNQTSMYLCASSGDYPNEQYFGPGTRLTVT.